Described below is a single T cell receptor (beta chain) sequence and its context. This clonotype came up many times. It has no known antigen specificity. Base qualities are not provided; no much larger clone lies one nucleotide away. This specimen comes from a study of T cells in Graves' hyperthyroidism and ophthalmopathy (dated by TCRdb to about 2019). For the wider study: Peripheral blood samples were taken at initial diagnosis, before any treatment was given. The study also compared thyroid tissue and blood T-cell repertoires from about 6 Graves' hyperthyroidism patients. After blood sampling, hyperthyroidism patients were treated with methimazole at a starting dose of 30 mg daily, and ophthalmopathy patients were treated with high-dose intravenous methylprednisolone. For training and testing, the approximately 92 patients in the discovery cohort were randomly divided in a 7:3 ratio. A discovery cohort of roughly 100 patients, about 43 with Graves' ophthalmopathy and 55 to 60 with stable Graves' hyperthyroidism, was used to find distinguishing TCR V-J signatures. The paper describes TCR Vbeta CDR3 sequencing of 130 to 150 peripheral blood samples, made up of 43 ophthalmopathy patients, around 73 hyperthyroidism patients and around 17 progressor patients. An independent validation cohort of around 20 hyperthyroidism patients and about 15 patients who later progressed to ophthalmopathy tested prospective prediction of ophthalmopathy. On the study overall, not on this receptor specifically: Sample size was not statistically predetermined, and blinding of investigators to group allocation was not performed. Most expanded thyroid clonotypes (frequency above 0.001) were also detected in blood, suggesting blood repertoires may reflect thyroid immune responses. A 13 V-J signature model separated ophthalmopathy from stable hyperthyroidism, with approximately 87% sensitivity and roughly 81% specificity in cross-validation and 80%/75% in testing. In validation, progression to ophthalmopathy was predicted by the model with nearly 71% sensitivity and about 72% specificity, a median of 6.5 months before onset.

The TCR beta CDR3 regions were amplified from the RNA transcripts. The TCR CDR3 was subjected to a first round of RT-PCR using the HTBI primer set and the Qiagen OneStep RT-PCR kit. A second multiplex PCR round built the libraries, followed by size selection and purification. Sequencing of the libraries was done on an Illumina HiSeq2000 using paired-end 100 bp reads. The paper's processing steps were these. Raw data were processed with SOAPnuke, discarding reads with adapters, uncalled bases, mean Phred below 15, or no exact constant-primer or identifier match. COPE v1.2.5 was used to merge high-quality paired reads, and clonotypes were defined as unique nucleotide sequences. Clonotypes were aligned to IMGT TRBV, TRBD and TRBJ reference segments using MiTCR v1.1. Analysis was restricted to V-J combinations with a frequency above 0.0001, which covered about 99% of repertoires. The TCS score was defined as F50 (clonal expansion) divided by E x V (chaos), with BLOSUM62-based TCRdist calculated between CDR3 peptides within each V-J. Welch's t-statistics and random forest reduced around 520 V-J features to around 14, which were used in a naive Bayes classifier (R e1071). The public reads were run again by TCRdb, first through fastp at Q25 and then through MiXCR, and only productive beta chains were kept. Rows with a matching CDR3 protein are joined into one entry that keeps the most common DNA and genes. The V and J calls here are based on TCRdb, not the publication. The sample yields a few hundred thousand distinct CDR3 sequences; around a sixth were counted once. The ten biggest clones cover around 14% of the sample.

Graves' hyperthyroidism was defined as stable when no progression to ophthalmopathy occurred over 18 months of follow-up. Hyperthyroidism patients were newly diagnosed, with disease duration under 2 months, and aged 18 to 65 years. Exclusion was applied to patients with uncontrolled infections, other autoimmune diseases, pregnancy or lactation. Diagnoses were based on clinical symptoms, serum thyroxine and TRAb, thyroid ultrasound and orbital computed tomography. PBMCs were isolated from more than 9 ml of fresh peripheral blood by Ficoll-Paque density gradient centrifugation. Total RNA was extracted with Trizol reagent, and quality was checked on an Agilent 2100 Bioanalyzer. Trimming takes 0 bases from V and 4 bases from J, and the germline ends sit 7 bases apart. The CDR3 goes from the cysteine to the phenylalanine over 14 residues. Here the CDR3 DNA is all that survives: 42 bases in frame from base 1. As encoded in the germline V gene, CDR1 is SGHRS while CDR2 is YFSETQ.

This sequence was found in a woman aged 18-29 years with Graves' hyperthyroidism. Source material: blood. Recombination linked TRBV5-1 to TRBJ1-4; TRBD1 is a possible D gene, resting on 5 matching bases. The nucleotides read TGCGCCAGCAGCTTGGGACAGCTTAATGAAAAACTGTTTTTT. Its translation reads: CASSLGQLNEKLFF.